This T cell receptor (beta chain) comes out of a study of STAT5B mutations in CD4+ large granular lymphocyte leukemia. The V end lost 0 bases, the J end lost 12 bases, and 15 bases lay between the germline ends. Germline-derived CDR1 and CDR2 are SGHRS and YFSETQ. The CDR3 is made up of 14 amino acids. General study results and limits: 8/27 top patient clones versus 2/35 control clones were TRBV06-family. Higher CD4+ than CD8+ T-LGLL clonality might reflect small sample size.

Notes on this clone: What it recognizes is unknown.

Sequencing was at survey level. Assay: immunoSEQ multiplex PCR; the TCRdb copy retains only in-frame clones and omits some. Altogether about 35,000 clones are present, more than 75% being singletons, with the ten largest covering roughly 2.3%. This receptor was identified in a human donor in good health. Material for sequencing was CD4+ T cells from blood buffy coats. The rearrangement joins TRBV5-1 to TRBJ1-4; D is ambiguous. CDR3 protein: CASSLDASEVELFF. The CDR3 DNA is TGCGCCAGCAGCTTGGACGCTTCTGAGGTGGAACTGTTTTTT.